The 10 T cell receptor beta chains presented below share a single source sample, sequenced in a study of cytomegalovirus exposure and HLA in healthy donors. The PCR was carried out with 60 Vbeta primers and 13 Jbeta primers. Sequencing used immunoSEQ multiplex PCR; TCRdb keeps in-frame clones, though not all of them. The repertoire holds approximately 160,000 clones, with 80% to 90% as singletons. The sequenced material came from PBMCs. Receptors were obtained from a woman aged 18-29 years in good health and CMV-seronegative.

This clone was observed a handful of times. The chain recombines TRBV10-1 with TRBJ1-1; 9 positions match TRBD1. The germline V gene encodes CDR1 WNHNN and CDR2 SYGVQD (reference sequence). With V trimmed by 6 bases and J by 8 bases, 13 bases remained unmatched. This CDR3 contains 15 residues. CDR3 protein: CASSASRDRADEAFF. The CDR3 region has the DNA TGCGCCAGCAGCGCGTCCCGGGACAGGGCGGACGAAGCTTTCTTT.

A single count supports this clone. The V call is TRBV5-1, the J call TRBJ2-2, with TRBD2 identical over 9 bases. This CDR3 spans 15 amino acids. The trim removed 2 bases at V and 3 bases at J, leaving 2 bases unmatched. Germline lookup yields CDR1 SGHRS and CDR2 YFSETQ. DNA for the CDR3: TGCGCCAGCAGCTTTCGCGGGAGGGACACCGGGGAGCTGTTTTTT. This sequence encodes CASSFRGRDTGELFF.

The chain couples TRBV18 to TRBJ1-2; 8 nucleotides line up with TRBD1. Germline loops: CDR1 KGHSH, CDR2 LQKENI. Trimming cost V 6 bases and J 2 bases; bases outside gene matches: 14. There are 17 residues in the CDR3. CDR3 bases: TGTGCCAGCTCTTCGGACAGGGAGTATACAGTAAACTATGGCTACACCTTC. Protein: CASSSDREYTVNYGYTF. The whole variable domain, filled in from reference TRBV18 and TRBJ1-2, reads NAGVMQNPRHLVRRRGQEARLRCSPMKGHSHVYWYRQLPEEGLKFMVYLQKENIIDESGMPKERFSAEFPKEGPSILRIQQVVRGDSAAYFCASSSDREYTVNYGYTFGSGTRLTVV.

The chain links TRBV28 to TRBJ2-1, with 10 positions matching TRBD2. Germline V gives CDR1 MDHEN, CDR2 SYDVKM. This CDR3 region has 17 residues. The V gene end was trimmed by 5 bases and the J gene end by 0 bases; junction bases not matched to a gene: 7. The CDR3 loop reads CASSAISSGSSYNEQFF. As DNA, the CDR3 is TGTGCCAGCAGTGCAATCTCTAGCGGGAGCTCCTACAATGAGCAGTTCTTC.

This clone has a single count. CDR3 amino acids: CASSSGVTTVGELFF. The CDR3, as DNA: TGTGCCAGCAGTTCGGGTGTTACGACGGTCGGGGAGCTGTTTTTT. The V and J genes are TRBV6-6 and TRBJ2-2, with no clear D. The CDR3 loop spans 15 amino acids. The V end lost 4 bases, the J end lost 7 bases, and 16 bases lay between the germline ends. CDR1 and CDR2 from the germline V gene are MNHNY and SVGAGI (reference sequence).

The rearrangement uses TRBV7-9 and TRBJ2-1, with TRBD2 identical over 9 bases. The CDR3 is 14 residues long. V gave up 5 bases and J gave up 6 bases; unmatched junction bases: 5. Per the germline V gene, CDR1 is SEHNR and CDR2 is FQNEAQ (reference sequence). The CDR3 DNA follows: TGTGCCAGCAGCCTCGGGACTAGCCCCAATGAGCAGTTCTTC. Translated: CASSLGTSPNEQFF.

The rearrangement joins TRBV19 to TRBJ1-2; TRBD1 aligns across 8 bases. Germline V gene sequence: CDR1 LNHDA, CDR2 SQIVND (reference sequence). Trimming removed 4 bases from V and 10 bases from J; junction bases left unmatched: 14. This CDR3 comprises 15 residues. CDR3 DNA: TGTGCCAGTAGTACACCCCCAGGGGGCCTGACCAACTACACCTTC. Protein product: CASSTPPGGLTNYTF. Based on the CDR3 plus reference TRBV19 and TRBJ1-2, the full variable domain is DGGITQSPKYLFRKEGQNVTLSCEQNLNHDAMYWYRQDPGQGLRLIYYSQIVNDFQKGDIAEGYSVSREKKESFPLTVTSAQKNPTAFYLCASSTPPGGLTNYTFGSGTRLTVV.

The genes are TRBV5-1 and TRBJ2-3; maybe TRBD2 (6 bases). In germline, CDR1 is SGHRS, CDR2 YFSETQ. The CDR3 has 17 residues. The V gene lost 3 bases and the J gene lost 0 bases, with 17 bases spanning the gap. The CDR3 DNA follows: TGCGCCAGCAGCTGGTTCGGGACTCGCTCTAGCACAGATACGCAGTATTTT. Residues: CASSWFGTRSSTDTQYF.

V is TRBV7-9 and J is TRBJ2-3; 15 bases line up with TRBD2. The CDR3 length is 17 residues. Germline-derived CDR1 and CDR2 are SEHNR and FQNEAQ (reference sequence). V lost 4 bases, J lost 7 bases, and 9 bases stayed unmatched. CDR3 sequence (DNA): TGTGCCAGCAGCTCTCCAGGACTAGCGGGAGGGAAAAATACGCAGTATTTT. It specifies CASSSPGLAGGKNTQYF.

V usage is TRBV28 and J usage is TRBJ1-1; D not certain. V dropped 9 bases and J dropped 3 bases, with 11 bases sitting between them. Germline V gene lookup returns CDR1 MDHEN and CDR2 SYDVKM. The CDR3 loop spans 12 amino acids. The DNA of the CDR3 is TGTGCCAGTCACACACGTGACACTGAAGCTTTCTTT. Amino acids: CASHTRDTEAFF.